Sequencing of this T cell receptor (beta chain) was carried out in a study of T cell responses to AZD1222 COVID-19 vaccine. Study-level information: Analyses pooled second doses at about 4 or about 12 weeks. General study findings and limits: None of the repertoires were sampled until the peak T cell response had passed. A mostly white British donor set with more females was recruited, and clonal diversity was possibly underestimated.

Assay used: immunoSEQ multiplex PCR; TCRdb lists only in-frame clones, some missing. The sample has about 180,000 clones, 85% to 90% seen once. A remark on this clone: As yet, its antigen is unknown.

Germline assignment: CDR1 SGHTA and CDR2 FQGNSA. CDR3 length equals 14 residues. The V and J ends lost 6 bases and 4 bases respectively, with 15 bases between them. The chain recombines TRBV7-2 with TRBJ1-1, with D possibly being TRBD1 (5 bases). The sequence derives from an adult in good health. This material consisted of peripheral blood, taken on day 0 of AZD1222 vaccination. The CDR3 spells CASSFVAGGTEAFF. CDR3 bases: TGTGCCAGCAGTTTCGTGGCGGGGGGCACTGAAGCTTTCTTT.